These 3 T cell receptor beta chains share one sample of origin, sequenced in a study of T-cell reconstitution after alpha-beta-depleted transplantation in children (TCRdb year 2016). Explained via the paper, the treatment or condition label denotes: allogeneic hematopoietic cell transplantation with graft depleted of TCRalphabeta T cells and CD19 B cells. Library preparation employed PCR. The sequencer listed for this sample is Illumina HiSeq 2500. To normalize quantification of the TCRbeta repertoire, the TCR libraries were built with molecular barcoding that relied on unique molecular identifiers. Starting from the raw public reads, TCRdb applied fastp trimming at Q25, assembled clones with MiXCR and retained in-frame beta chains. Rows matching on CDR3 protein sequence are summarized as one entry with the most common DNA and genes. Across this sample there are more than 200,000 distinct CDR3 sequences, with roughly 24% seen only once. Clones ranked in the top ten supply approximately 2.5% of the sample.

Specimen: PBMCs, collected before TCRalphabeta/CD19-depleted stem cell transplant. These receptors originate from a girl aged 2 to 9 with Fanconi anemia, due to receive a stem cell transplant.

The sample holds many counts of this clonotype. The genes are TRBV28 and TRBJ2-7, with a weak D call TRBD2 (5 bases). The CDR3 loop spans 13 amino acids. The germline V gene encodes CDR1 MDHEN and CDR2 SYDVKM. Trimming took 8 bases from V and 2 from J, leaving 13 bases between them. The CDR3 reads CASAMSGPYEQYF. The CDR3 nucleotides read TGTGCCAGCGCCATGAGCGGACCCTACGAGCAGTACTTC.

Ten or more counts support this clonotype. V is TRBV29-1 and J is TRBJ2-3; perhaps TRBD2 as D (6 bases). Looked up from germline, CDR1 is SQVTM and CDR2 is ANQGSEA. The V end lost 4 bases, the J end lost 5 bases, and 10 bases lay between the germline ends. The CDR3 has 12 residues. The CDR3 DNA follows: TGCAGCGTTGTTCAGGGAGGAGATACGCAGTATTTT. Its translation is CSVVQGGDTQYF.

This clonotype appeared once. In DNA form, the CDR3 reads TGTGCCAGCAGTTTCGCCAGCGGGGGAGCCAAAAACATTCAGTACTTC. Protein sequence: CASSFASGGAKNIQYF. This chain connects TRBV6-5 to TRBJ2-4; 8 positions agree with TRBD2. The length of the CDR3 is 16 residues. V lost 4 bases, J lost 0 bases, and 5 bases stayed unmatched. Looked up from germline, CDR1 is MNHEY and CDR2 is SVGAGI.